The 8 T cell receptor beta chains presented below share a single source sample, sequenced in a study of blood T cell repertoires in COVID-19. The repertoire was sequenced with immunoSEQ multiplex PCR; TCRdb's copy has only in-frame clones and lacks some. The table lists roughly 200,000 clones, roughly 78% of them singletons, with about 7% in the top ten. Sequenced material: peripheral blood. These receptor sequences come from a man between 65 and 79 years old with active or convalescent COVID-19.

The CDR3 sequence: CASSVGTAQADGYTF. Written as DNA, the CDR3 is TGTGCCAGCAGCGTAGGGACAGCTCAAGCGGATGGCTACACCTTC. The V and J genes are TRBV2 and TRBJ1-2; TRBD1 aligns across 7 bases. J gave up 6 bases and V 6 bases, and 13 bases lay outside the gene matches. The germline gives CDR1 SNHLY, CDR2 FYNNEI. This CDR3 comprises 15 residues.

The chain joins TRBV4-3 to TRBJ2-7; TRBD1 aligns across 7 bases. The germline gives CDR1 LGHNA, CDR2 YSLEER. CDR3 size: 15 residues. V shed 0 bases, J shed 5 bases, and the junction held 7 bases outside the gene matches. In DNA, the CDR3 is TGCGCCAGCAGCCAAGACGCAGGGGGTAACGACGAGCAGTACTTC. Translating it yields CASSQDAGGNDEQYF.

The chain recombines TRBV5-1 with TRBJ1-1; a possible D gene is TRBD1 (6 bases). V was clipped by 4 bases and J by 2 bases, with 12 bases between them. The germline CDR1 and CDR2 sequences are SGHRS and YFSETQ. This CDR3 is 14 amino acids long. This chain's CDR3 is CASSPWTANTEAFF. Written as DNA, the CDR3 is TGCGCCAGCAGCCCGTGGACAGCCAACACTGAAGCTTTCTTT.

This clone was seen a single time. V gene TRBV6-5 combines with J gene TRBJ1-1; tentative D call: TRBD1 (5 bases). V lost 5 bases and J 1 base, leaving 5 bases between the germline ends. Germline loops: CDR1 MNHEY, CDR2 SVGAGI. This CDR3 is built from 12 residues. CDR3 in DNA: TGTGCCAGCAGTACAGGGAACACTGAAGCTTTCTTT. This sequence encodes CASSTGNTEAFF.

The rearrangement joins TRBV6-1 to TRBJ2-3; 13 nucleotides line up with TRBD2. V was pared by 4 bases and J by 5 bases, with 6 bases of the junction left unmatched. CDR3 size: 16 residues. Looked up from germline, CDR1 is MNHNS and CDR2 is SASEGT. The CDR3 DNA sequence: TGTGCCAGCAGTGTAATGGGACTAGCGGGATTAGATACGCAGTATTTT. It is translated as CASSVMGLAGLDTQYF.

This clone was picked up one time. The chain uses TRBV6-1 and TRBJ1-2; no reliable D call. V was trimmed by 3 bases and J by 0 bases, leaving 11 bases between them. The CDR3 consists of 15 residues. Germline V gives CDR1 MNHNS, CDR2 SASEGT. The CDR3 spells CASSEPHGANYGYTF. The CDR3 region has the DNA TGTGCCAGCAGTGAGCCACACGGAGCTAACTATGGCTACACCTTC.

This clone was detected only once. The V and J genes are TRBV30 and TRBJ2-7, with 9 bases identical to TRBD1. The germline CDR1 and CDR2 sequences are GTSNPN and SVGIG (reference sequence). The CDR3 contains 16 residues. J lost 4 bases, V lost 1 base, and 11 bases had no gene match. CDR3 loop: CAWSDSPGQGRYEQYF. The CDR3, as DNA: TGTGCCTGGAGTGACTCACCGGGACAGGGTCGATACGAGCAGTACTTC.

This chain connects TRBV6-6 to TRBJ2-1; TRBD2 might be the D (5 bases). Germline-derived CDR1 and CDR2 are MNHNY and SVGAGI (reference sequence). The CDR3 length is 15 residues. V was clipped by 7 bases and J by 0 bases, with 13 bases between them. The CDR3 bases are TGTGCCAGCACCCCCGGGATCCTCTCCTACAATGAGCAGTTCTTC. Translation gives CASTPGILSYNEQFF.